Below are 20 T cell receptor beta chains sequenced from a single sample in a study of post-analysis software for immune sequencing data. Antigens for these TCRs are unknown. Points from the study as a whole: TRBV5-6, TRBV5-1 and TRBV20-1 belonged to a set of about five TRBV segments that were more frequent in patients than controls.

Sequencing libraries made from TCR beta cDNA carried unique molecular identifiers. TCRdb analysed the PCR reads with MiXCR anew, one entry per CDR3 protein. The sample has 650,000 to 850,000 distinct CDR3 sequences, around 50% seen once; the top ten hold about 4.8%. Sequencing input: blood. The receptor set was obtained from a girl aged 5 to 17 with multiple sclerosis.

This clonotype has just a few counts. The rearrangement joins TRBV4-1 to TRBJ2-7; the D gene is possibly TRBD1 (5 bases). The V and J ends lost 0 bases and 3 bases respectively, with 9 bases between them. This CDR3 is built from 14 residues. Germline loops: CDR1 MGHRA, CDR2 YSYEKL. CDR3 in amino acids: CASSQDGRDYEQYF. The CDR3 nucleotides read TGCGCCAGCAGCCAAGACGGCAGGGACTACGAGCAGTACTTC.

This chain joins TRBV7-9 and TRBJ1-2; D is ambiguous. The CDR3 is 18 amino acids. The germline CDR1 and CDR2 sequences are SEHNR and FQNEAQ (reference sequence). Between the trimmed V and J ends, which lost 5 bases and 5 bases, there was a span of 27 bases. The chain's CDR3 is CASSLPIHGLPKVYGYTF. For the CDR3, the DNA is TGTGCCAGCAGCCTTCCCATCCATGGACTCCCGAAAGTGTATGGCTACACCTTC.

Of note for this clonotype: The junction differs from germline at one of its ends, possibly a read error. The rearrangement uses TRBV5-1 and TRBJ2-7; D is undetermined. There are 12 residues in the CDR3. Germline lookup yields CDR1 SGHRS and CDR2 YFSETQ. The CDR3 DNA is TGCGCCAGCAGCTTCACAGCCTACGGGCAGTACTTC. It codes for CASSFTAYGQYF.

This clonotype was observed a handful of times. An end of the junction does not agree with germline; a read error may underlie this. The chain carries TRBV20-1 and TRBJ2-3; 8 bases match TRBD1. Germline CDR1 and CDR2: DFQATT and SNEGSKA (reference sequence). The CDR3 is 14 residues long. CDR3 amino acids: CSARTGASTDTQYF. The DNA of the CDR3 is TGCAGTGCTAGGACAGGGGCTAGCACAGATACACAGTATTTT.

V gene TRBV7-3 combines with J gene TRBJ1-2, with D maybe TRBD1 (5 bases). Germline V gene data show CDR1 as SGHTA and CDR2 as FQGTGA. The V end lost 4 bases, the J end lost 6 bases, and 12 bases lay between the germline ends. CDR3 size: 13 residues. The CDR3 loop reads CASSSRDGNGYTF. The CDR3 coding sequence is TGTGCCAGCAGCTCCCGGGACGGAAATGGCTACACCTTC.

The gene calls are TRBV7-2 and TRBJ2-1; D call uncertain. The CDR3 is made up of 16 amino acids. Germline lookup yields CDR1 SGHTA and CDR2 FQGNSA. With 0 bases removed from V and 2 bases from J, the gap between germline ends came to 11 bases. The CDR3 is CASSLARGSPYNEQFF. The CDR3 coding sequence is TGTGCCAGCAGCTTAGCGCGAGGTTCTCCCTACAATGAGCAGTTCTTC.

V and J are TRBV7-9 and TRBJ2-7; D is ambiguous. Trimming took off 1 base at V and 7 bases at J, with 14 bases between the two ends. CDR1 and CDR2 from the germline V gene are SEHNR and FQNEAQ (reference sequence). There are 14 residues in the CDR3. The CDR3 coding sequence is TGTGCCAGCAGCTTAGTGTTCGCAGGTGGGGAGCAGTACTTC. Translated, it gives CASSLVFAGGEQYF.

The chain uses TRBV20-1 and TRBJ2-3, with 9 bases fitting TRBD2. The germline V gene encodes CDR1 DFQATT and CDR2 SNEGSKA (reference sequence). The CDR3 covers 14 residues. V lost 5 bases, J lost 2 bases, and 5 bases stayed unmatched. CDR3 sequence (DNA): TGCAGTGCTGGAGCGGGAGGAATCACAGATACGCAGTATTTT. Translating gives CSAGAGGITDTQYF.

This rearrangement joins TRBV20-1 to TRBJ2-1; 10 bases fit TRBD2. The CDR3 is 12 amino acids. The junction had 5 bases not matched to a gene; V was cut back by 8 bases and J by 7 bases. Germline V gives CDR1 DFQATT, CDR2 SNEGSKA (reference sequence). The chain's CDR3 is CSLSGGANEQFF. In DNA, the CDR3 is TGCAGTCTAAGCGGGGGGGCTAATGAGCAGTTCTTC.

The chain recombines TRBV9 with TRBJ2-5; D uncertain. The J call may be in error: the DNA end matches TRBJ2-7 better. CDR1 is SGDLS and CDR2 is YYNGEE in the germline V gene. The CDR3 covers 14 residues. CDR3 sequence (DNA): TGTGCCAGCAGCCCAACCTGGGCGTACTACGAGCAGTACTTC. This encodes CASSPTWAYYEQYF.

The chain has TRBV5-1 and TRBJ2-1; D gene ambiguous. This CDR3 has 16 residues. Germline-derived CDR1 and CDR2 are SGHRS and YFSETQ. V lost 3 bases and J lost 8, with 21 bases in between. The CDR3 is CASSSTGSPMGDEQFF. The CDR3 DNA reads as TGCGCCAGCAGCTCCACGGGCAGCCCTATGGGCGATGAGCAGTTCTTC.

The chain links TRBV19 to TRBJ1-5, with 10 bases lining up with TRBD1. The germline gives CDR1 LNHDA, CDR2 SQIVND (reference sequence). V lost 5 bases and J lost 6; bases outside the gene matches: 10. The CDR3 is 16 amino acids. The CDR3 DNA is TGTGCCAGTAGTGCCACGACAGGGGGCACGGGTCAGCCCCAGCATTTT. Protein sequence: CASSATTGGTGQPQHF. The full variable domain, its missing parts supplied by reference TRBV19 and TRBJ1-5, is DGGITQSPKYLFRKEGQNVTLSCEQNLNHDAMYWYRQDPGQGLRLIYYSQIVNDFQKGDIAEGYSVSREKKESFPLTVTSAQKNPTAFYLCASSATTGGTGQPQHFGDGTRLSIL.

The DNA of the CDR3 is TGTGCCAGCAGCCCGCAGCTCGCAGATACGCAGTATTTT. Translated, it gives CASSPQLADTQYF. The chain combines TRBV11-2 with TRBJ2-3; D gene ambiguous. This CDR3 contains 13 residues. The V end was cut by 5 bases, the J end by 4 bases, with 10 bases between. Germline V gene lookup returns CDR1 SGHAT and CDR2 FQNNGV.

V usage is TRBV3-1 and J usage is TRBJ2-6; D not resolved. Trimming cost V 5 bases and J 0 bases, with 14 bases left between them. This CDR3 region has 17 residues. CDR1 and CDR2 from the germline V gene are LGHDT and YNNKEL (reference sequence). The CDR3 nucleotides read TGTGCCAGCAGCAAAGTGAGACGGACCTCTGGGGCCAACGTCCTGACTTTC. Its translation: CASSKVRRTSGANVLTF.

The chain links TRBV29-1 to TRBJ1-2; D is undetermined. The CDR3 has 16 amino acids. V gave up 7 bases and J gave up 2 bases, with 23 bases separating them. CDR1 and CDR2 from the germline V gene are SQVTM and ANQGSEA. The CDR3: CSADNPEEEKNYGYTF. In nucleotides, the CDR3 is TGCAGCGCCGATAACCCGGAGGAGGAGAAAAACTATGGCTACACCTTC.

A few counts support this clonotype. The chain combines TRBV10-3 with TRBJ1-6; perhaps TRBD1 as D (5 bases). The CDR3 length is 16 residues. V lost 2 bases to trimming and J lost 9 bases, with 17 bases between them. Germline V gene sequence: CDR1 ENHRY, CDR2 SYGVKD. The DNA of the CDR3 is TGTGCCATCAGTGAGAGTGTTGGGGGACGTGGTTCACCCCTCCACTTT. Translation gives CAISESVGGRGSPLHF.

This clonotype has only one observation. The V call is TRBV5-1, the J call TRBJ1-2; D is unresolved. CDR1 is SGHRS and CDR2 is YFSETQ in the germline V gene. Trimming stripped 3 bases from V and 8 bases from J, with 17 bases between. The CDR3 runs 14 residues. Here the CDR3 reads CASSSRRDSRGYTF. In DNA form, the CDR3 reads TGCGCCAGCAGCTCCCGCCGGGATTCCCGCGGCTACACCTTC. Supplemented by reference TRBV5-1 and TRBJ1-2, the full variable domain reads KAGVTQTPRYLIKTRGQQVTLSCSPISGHRSVSWYQQTPGQGLQFLFEYFSETQRNKGNFPGRFSGRQFSNSRSEMNVSTLELGDSALYLCASSSRRDSRGYTFGSGTRLTVV.

This chain uses TRBV10-2 with TRBJ2-5, with 7 bases matching TRBD2. The germline CDR1 and CDR2 sequences are WSHSY and SAAADI. The CDR3 has 15 residues. V was clipped by 3 bases and J by 1 base; unmatched bases: 5. The DNA of the CDR3 is TGCGCCAGCAGTGAAATAGCGGGCGGCCAAGAGACCCAGTACTTC. Protein product: CASSEIAGGQETQYF.

This chain uses TRBV5-1 with TRBJ2-3, with D possibly matching TRBD2 (6 bases). The CDR3 totals 15 residues. V dropped 2 bases and J dropped 2 bases, with 12 bases sitting between them. The germline V gene has CDR1 SGHRS and CDR2 YFSETQ. The CDR3 region has the DNA TGCGCCAGCAGCTTACGGAGCGGGCTCACAGATACGCAGTATTTT. This codes for CASSLRSGLTDTQYF.

CDR3 nucleotide sequence: TGCGCCAGCAGCTTGGGACCTCGACAGGACCTCTACGAGCAGTACTTC. Translation gives CASSLGPRQDLYEQYF. The genes are TRBV5-1 and TRBJ2-7, with a possible D match to TRBD1 (6 bases). CDR1 SGHRS and CDR2 YFSETQ come from the germline V gene. The CDR3 has 16 amino acids. V was trimmed by 0 bases and J by 3 bases, leaving 16 bases between them.